The TCR beta chain under discussion was sequenced for a study of cytomegalovirus exposure and HLA in healthy donors. General study points: The classifier, whose performance was assessed in both the original and validation cohorts, reportedly diagnosed cytomegalovirus status with high specificity and sensitivity. Within the data, a cluster of highly shared sequence variants was likely a sequencing artifact. V- and J-gene trimming of TCR beta was linked (in a later analysis) to a missense DCLRE1C variant. Rare TCR sequences dominated, though some public TCRs recurred in many donors.

The germline V gene has CDR1 SQVTM and CDR2 ANQGSEA. The CDR3 spans 13 residues. The ends were cut back, 3 bases at V and 5 bases at J, with 13 bases in the middle. Use of 60 Vbeta and 13 Jbeta primers characterized the PCR. Repertoires were generated with immunoSEQ multiplex PCR, while TCRdb's copy carries only in-frame clones and drops some. The table includes tens of thousands of clones, over 70% detected once. As to this clone: Its antigen is still unknown.

The clonotype was recovered from a man between 35 and 55 years old in good health and CMV-seronegative. The chain is built from TRBV29-1 and TRBJ1-2; D perhaps matches TRBD1 (6 bases). The sample was PBMCs. The CDR3 nucleotides are TGCAGCGTTGATAGGTCAGGGGCGTATGGCTACACCTTC. It translates to CSVDRSGAYGYTF.